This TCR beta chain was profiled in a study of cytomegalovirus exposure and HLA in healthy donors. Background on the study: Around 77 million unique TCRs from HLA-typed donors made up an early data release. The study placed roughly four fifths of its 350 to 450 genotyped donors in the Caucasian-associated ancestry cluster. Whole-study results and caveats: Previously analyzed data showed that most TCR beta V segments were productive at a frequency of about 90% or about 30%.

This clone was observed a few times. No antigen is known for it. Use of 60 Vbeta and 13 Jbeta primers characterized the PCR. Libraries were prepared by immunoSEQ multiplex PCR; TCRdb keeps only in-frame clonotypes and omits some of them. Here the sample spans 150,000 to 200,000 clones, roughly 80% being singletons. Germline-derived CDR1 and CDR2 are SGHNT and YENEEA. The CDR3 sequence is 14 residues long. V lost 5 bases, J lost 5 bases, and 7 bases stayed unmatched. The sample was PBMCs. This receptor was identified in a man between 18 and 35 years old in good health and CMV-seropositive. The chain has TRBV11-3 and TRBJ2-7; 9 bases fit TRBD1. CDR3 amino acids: CASSPRDRVHEQYF. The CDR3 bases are TGTGCCAGCAGCCCCCGGGACAGGGTCCACGAGCAGTACTTC.